This is a list of T cell receptor beta chains from one sample in a study of blood T cell repertoires in COVID-19. The method was immunoSEQ multiplex PCR; TCRdb's version includes in-frame clones alone and lacks a portion of them. The sample carries about 140,000 clones, over 70% recorded once. The source material was peripheral blood. The origin of the receptors is a man aged 50-59 years who had recovered from COVID-19. Both conserved end residues are part of each CDR3. Each record gives: clone size, J gene, D gene, V gene, CDR3 DNA, CDR3 protein. A D gene is named only where the DNA matches it firmly. Some rows mark clone size as missing; the rest say once, few, many or name a class of expanded clone.

NA	TRBJ1-2	TRBD1	TRBV19	TGTGCCAGTAGTAGCCAGGGGGCTTTTAACTATGGCTACACCTTC	CASSSQGAFNYGYTF
NA	TRBJ2-3	NA	TRBV5-4	TGTGCCAGCAGCTTGCAACTTCGCCGAACCCCGGATACGCAGTATTTT	CASSLQLRRTPDTQYF
NA	TRBJ2-5	TRBD2	TRBV4-3	TGCGCCAGCAGCCAAAATGTAGCGGGGAGCGGAGAGACCCAGTACTTC	CASSQNVAGSGETQYF
few	TRBJ2-3	TRBD2	TRBV6-5	TGTGCCAGCAGTTCTAGCGGGGGGAGGTTCACAGATACGCAGTATTTT	CASSSSGGRFTDTQYF
NA	TRBJ2-2	NA	TRBV6-5	TGTGCCAGCAGTTACCAGAACACCGGGGAGCTGTTTTTT	CASSYQNTGELFF
NA	TRBJ2-1	TRBD2	TRBV2	TGTGCCAGCAGTTGGTCTAGCGGGGCATTCGGGGAGCAGTTCTTC	CASSWSSGAFGEQFF
NA	TRBJ2-3	TRBD1	TRBV19	TGTGCCAGTAGCACAGGGGCAGGGGGAAGCCCAGATACGCAGTATTTT	CASSTGAGGSPDTQYF
NA	TRBJ1-1	TRBD1	TRBV30	TGTGCCTGGAGTCGGACAGGTGGAGCTTTCTTT	CAWSRTGGAFF
many	TRBJ2-7	NA	TRBV2	TGTGCCAGCACCCAAACCTACGAGCAGTACTTC	CASTQTYEQYF
NA	TRBJ2-2	NA	TRBV19	TGTGCCAGACCGCCGCGGGTCCGGAGTACCGGGGAGCTGTTTTTT	CARPPRVRSTGELFF
NA	TRBJ1-2	NA	TRBV5-1	TGCGCCAGCAGACCCGAGACAGGTGCCCTTAACTATGGCTACACCTTC	CASRPETGALNYGYTF
NA	TRBJ2-5	TRBD2	TRBV5-4	TGTGCCAGCAGTGGCCAACCGGACGGGGGAGGGGAGACCCAGTACTTC	CASSGQPDGGGETQYF
NA	TRBJ2-7	TRBD1	TRBV5-1	TGCGCCAGCAGCCAACCGGACAGGGACGAGCAGTACTTC	CASSQPDRDEQYF
once	TRBJ1-2	NA	TRBV2	TGTGCCAGCAGCTCCCAGGGCGCCAGGTATGGCTACACCTTC	CASSSQGARYGYTF
NA	TRBJ1-1	NA	TRBV5-1	TGCGCCAGCACGCAAGGAGGGTACACTGAAGCTTTCTTT	CASTQGGYTEAFF
NA	TRBJ2-3	TRBD2	TRBV4-1	TGCGCCAGCAGCCAAGTTCGTTTAGCGGGGGGGCATCAACCAGATACGCAGTATTTT	CASSQVRLAGGHQPDTQYF
NA	TRBJ2-7	NA	TRBV5-5	TGTGCCAGCAGCTTCGAAAGGACAGTTGAATACGAGCAGTACTTC	CASSFERTVEYEQYF
NA	TRBJ1-2	TRBD1	TRBV7-2	TGTGCCAGCAGCTCGGACAGGGTTAAGGGCTACACCTTC	CASSSDRVKGYTF
NA	TRBJ1-6	NA	TRBV4-2	TGTGCCAGCAGCCAAAATCCCGATAATTCACCCCTCCACTTT	CASSQNPDNSPLHF
few	TRBJ2-7	NA	TRBV5-4	TGTGCCAGCAGCTTGACGGGGGTCTACGAGCAGTACTTC	CASSLTGVYEQYF